Listed below are T cell receptor beta chains from one sample, sequenced in a study of blood T cells in healthy people across ages. TCRdb called the 5' RACE reads again in MiXCR, with one record for every CDR3 protein. The data show 700,000 or so distinct CDR3 sequences, approximately 22% seen once. Material for sequencing was blood. These receptors were obtained from a man between 70 and 80 years old in good health. Each CDR3 is given with its conserved first and last residue. Each record gives: J gene, D gene, V gene, clone size, CDR3 length, CDR3 protein, CDR3 DNA. D genes are given only for firm matches. The listing skips clone size in some rows; elsewhere it reads once, few, many or a size class.

TRBJ2-5	TRBD2	TRBV6-5	-	14	CASSGGALEETQYF	TGTGCCAGCAGCGGGGGGGCCCTTGAAGAGACCCAGTACTTC
TRBJ1-4	-	TRBV6-4	-	16	CASSAPYGGSNEKLSF	TGTGCCAGCAGTGCCCCGTATGGGGGAAGTAATGAAAAACTGTCTTTT
TRBJ2-5	-	TRBV24-1	-	13	CATSDRPLETQYF	TGTGCCACCAGTGACAGGCCCTTAGAGACCCAGTACTTC
TRBJ1-1	-	TRBV7-9	few	15	CASSLAQAPNTEAFF	TGTGCCAGCAGCTTAGCCCAGGCCCCGAACACTGAAGCTTTCTTT
TRBJ2-3	TRBD2	TRBV6-1	-	19	CASNKGLAGVWGSTDTQYF	TGTGCCAGCAATAAAGGGCTAGCGGGAGTGTGGGGGAGCACAGATACGCAGTATTTT
TRBJ2-1	TRBD2	TRBV5-1	-	16	CASSLEASGITNEQFF	TGCGCCAGCAGCTTGGAGGCTAGCGGGATTACCAATGAGCAGTTCTTC
TRBJ1-2	TRBD1	TRBV10-3	few	16	CATRTRQGAFNYGYTF	TGTGCCACCCGAACCCGACAGGGGGCTTTTAACTATGGCTACACCTTC
TRBJ2-5	-	TRBV12-3/TRBV12-4	-	15	CASSPHRDFQETQYF	TGTGCCAGCAGCCCACACCGGGACTTCCAAGAGACCCAGTACTTC
TRBJ2-1	TRBD2	TRBV29-1	few	15	CSAGRGTSAYNEQFF	TGCAGCGCTGGTCGCGGGACTAGCGCCTACAATGAGCAGTTCTTC
TRBJ2-1	TRBD2	TRBV7-3	few	15	CASSYVLAGVDEQFF	TGTGCCAGCAGCTACGTTCTAGCGGGAGTCGATGAGCAGTTCTTC
TRBJ1-2	-	TRBV5-1	-	15	CASSLGLYGSYGYTF	TGCGCCAGCAGCTTGGGGTTGTACGGAAGCTATGGCTACACCTTC
TRBJ2-4	TRBD1	TRBV14	-	16	CASSPLWTGGKNIQYF	TGTGCCAGCAGCCCCCTCTGGACAGGGGGAAAAAACATTCAGTACTTC
TRBJ2-3	-	TRBV12-3/TRBV12-4	few	13	CASSSLLPDTQYF	TGTGCCAGCAGTTCCCTTCTTCCAGATACGCAGTATTTT
TRBJ2-7	-	TRBV25-1	few	15	CASSDPAWASYEQYF	TGTGCCAGCAGTGACCCAGCTTGGGCCTCCTACGAGCAGTACTTC
TRBJ1-1	-	TRBV4-1	-	16	CASSQDLGLLNTEAFF	TGCGCCAGCAGCCAAGATCTTGGGCTCTTGAACACTGAAGCTTTCTTT
TRBJ2-1	TRBD2	TRBV12-3/TRBV12-4	few	13	CASNPAGDGEQFF	TGTGCCAGCAATCCAGCGGGAGATGGTGAGCAGTTCTTC
TRBJ2-7	TRBD2	TRBV6-6	-	16	CASSRRTSGSLYEQYF	TGTGCCAGCAGCCGAAGGACTAGCGGGAGTCTCTACGAGCAGTACTTC
TRBJ1-3	-	TRBV6-5	few	15	CASSPTGNTGNTIYF	TGTGCCAGCAGTCCAACAGGGAACACTGGAAACACCATATATTTT
TRBJ1-4	-	TRBV29-1	-	13	CSVGTDRDEKLFF	TGCAGCGTTGGAACCGACAGAGATGAAAAACTGTTTTTT
TRBJ1-2	-	TRBV29-1	-	12	CSVGTRGTGYTF	TGCAGCGTTGGGACCAGGGGAACTGGCTACACCTTC
TRBJ2-3	-	TRBV27	-	14	CASSPPFGTDTQYF	TGTGCCAGCAGTCCCCCCTTTGGCACAGATACGCAGTATTTT
TRBJ2-3	-	TRBV29-1	few	14	CSVVEGLTDGTQCF	TGCAGCGTTGTAGAAGGTCTCACAGATGGTACGCAGTGTTTT
TRBJ1-3	-	TRBV7-2	few	15	CASSLGGLRGDTIYF	TGTGCCAGCAGCTTAGGCGGATTGAGGGGGGACACCATATATTTT
TRBJ1-1	-	TRBV29-1	-	12	CSVDLINTEAFF	TGCAGCGTTGATTTAATTAACACTGAAGCTTTCTTT
TRBJ2-3	TRBD2	TRBV29-1	few	14	CSAPRAGGTDTQYF	TGCAGCGCCCCTCGGGCGGGAGGTACAGATACGCAGTATTTT
TRBJ2-5	-	TRBV11-2	-	16	CASSLFRVQVEQTQYF	TGTGCCAGCAGCTTATTTAGAGTTCAGGTCGAGCAGACCCAGTACTTC
TRBJ2-7	TRBD1	TRBV19	-	12	CASGRGIYEQYF	TGTGCCAGTGGCAGGGGGATTTACGAGCAGTACTTC
TRBJ2-2	-	TRBV5-1	-	16	CASSHRGGRGTGELFF	TGCGCCAGCAGCCATCGAGGGGGTCGTGGCACCGGGGAGCTGTTTTTT
TRBJ2-7	-	TRBV7-6	once	15	CASRKTAASSYEQYF	TGTGCCAGCAGAAAGACAGCAGCGAGCTCCTACGAGCAGTACTTC
TRBJ2-5	-	TRBV21-1	-	18	CASSNIQGLAGAQETQYF	TGTGCCAGCAGCAATATCCAGGGACTAGCGGGGGCCCAAGAGACCCAGTACTTC